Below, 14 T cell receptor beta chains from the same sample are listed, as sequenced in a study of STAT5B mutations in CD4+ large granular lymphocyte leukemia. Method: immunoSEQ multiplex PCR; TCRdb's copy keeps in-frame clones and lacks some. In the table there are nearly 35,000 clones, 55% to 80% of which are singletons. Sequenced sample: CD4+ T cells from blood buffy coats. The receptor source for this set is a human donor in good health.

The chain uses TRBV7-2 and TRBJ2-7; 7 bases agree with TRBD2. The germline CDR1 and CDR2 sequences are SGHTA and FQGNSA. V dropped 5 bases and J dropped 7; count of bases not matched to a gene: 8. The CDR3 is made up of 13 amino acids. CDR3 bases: TGTGCCAGCAGCATCCGGGGGGAGAGGGAGCAGTACTTC. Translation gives CASSIRGEREQYF.

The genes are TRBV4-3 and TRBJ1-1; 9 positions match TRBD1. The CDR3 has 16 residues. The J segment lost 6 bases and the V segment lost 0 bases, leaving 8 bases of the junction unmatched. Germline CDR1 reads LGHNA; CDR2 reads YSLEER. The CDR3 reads CASSQDRGTGWAEAFF. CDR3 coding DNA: TGCGCCAGCAGCCAAGATCGGGGGACAGGGTGGGCTGAAGCTTTCTTT.

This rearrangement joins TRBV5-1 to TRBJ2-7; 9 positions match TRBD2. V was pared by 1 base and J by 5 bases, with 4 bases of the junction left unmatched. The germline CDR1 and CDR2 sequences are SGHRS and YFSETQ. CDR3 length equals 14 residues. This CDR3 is CASSLTPSGDEQYF. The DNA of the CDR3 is TGCGCCAGCAGCTTGACTCCTAGCGGGGACGAGCAGTACTTC.

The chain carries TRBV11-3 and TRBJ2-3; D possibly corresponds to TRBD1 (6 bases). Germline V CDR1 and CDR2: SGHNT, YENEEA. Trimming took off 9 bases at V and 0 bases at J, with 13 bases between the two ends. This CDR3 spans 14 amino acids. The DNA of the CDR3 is TGTGCCAGTAGGGGGACAACTAGCACAGATACGCAGTATTTT. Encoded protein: CASRGTTSTDTQYF.

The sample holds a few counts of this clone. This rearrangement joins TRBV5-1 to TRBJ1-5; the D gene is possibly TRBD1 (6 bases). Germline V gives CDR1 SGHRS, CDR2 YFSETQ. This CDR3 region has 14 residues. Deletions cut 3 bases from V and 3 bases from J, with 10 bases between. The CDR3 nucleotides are TGCGCCAGCAGCTCCGGACAGTCCAATCAGCCCCAGCATTTT. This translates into CASSSGQSNQPQHF.

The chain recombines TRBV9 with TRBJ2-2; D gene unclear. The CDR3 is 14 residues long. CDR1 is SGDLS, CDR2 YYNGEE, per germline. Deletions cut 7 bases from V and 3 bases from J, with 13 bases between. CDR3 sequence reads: CASGSGTDTGELFF. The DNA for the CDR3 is TGTGCCAGCGGTTCGGGTACGGACACCGGGGAGCTGTTTTTT.

DNA of the CDR3: TGCGCCAGCAGTGGGGGTCCGGGGACAGGGAAAACCCACGAGCAGTACTTC. Residues: CASSGGPGTGKTHEQYF. V usage is TRBV10-1 and J usage is TRBJ2-7, with 9 bases lining up with TRBD1. The germline gives CDR1 WNHNN, CDR2 SYGVQD (reference sequence). This CDR3 is built from 17 residues. V shed 4 bases, J shed 5 bases, and the junction held 15 bases outside the gene matches.

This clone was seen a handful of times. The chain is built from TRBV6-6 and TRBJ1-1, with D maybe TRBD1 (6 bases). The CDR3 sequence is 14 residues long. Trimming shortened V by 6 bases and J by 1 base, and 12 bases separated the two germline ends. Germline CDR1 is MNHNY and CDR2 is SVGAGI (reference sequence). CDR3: CASRYRVTNTEAFF. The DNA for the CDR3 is TGTGCCAGCAGGTACAGGGTGACGAACACTGAAGCTTTCTTT.

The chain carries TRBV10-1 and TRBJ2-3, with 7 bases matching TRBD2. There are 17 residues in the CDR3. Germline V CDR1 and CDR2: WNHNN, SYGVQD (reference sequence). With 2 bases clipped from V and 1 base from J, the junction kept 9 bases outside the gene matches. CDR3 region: CASSEAGLLAGTDTQYF. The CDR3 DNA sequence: TGCGCCAGCAGTGAGGCGGGGCTGCTAGCGGGCACAGATACGCAGTATTTT.

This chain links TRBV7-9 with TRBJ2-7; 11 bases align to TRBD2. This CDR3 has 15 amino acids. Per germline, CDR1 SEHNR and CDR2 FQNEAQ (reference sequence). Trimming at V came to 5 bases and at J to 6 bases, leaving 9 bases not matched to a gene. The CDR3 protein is CASSQLAGGEPEQYF. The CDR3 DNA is TGTGCCAGCAGCCAATTAGCGGGGGGGGAGCCCGAGCAGTACTTC.

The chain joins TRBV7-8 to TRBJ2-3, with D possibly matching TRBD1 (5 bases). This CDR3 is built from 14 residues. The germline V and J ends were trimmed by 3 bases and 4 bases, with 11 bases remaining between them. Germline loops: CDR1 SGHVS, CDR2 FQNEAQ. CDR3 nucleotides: TGTGCCAGCAGCTTGAACCCAGGGTCAGATACGCAGTATTTT. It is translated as CASSLNPGSDTQYF.

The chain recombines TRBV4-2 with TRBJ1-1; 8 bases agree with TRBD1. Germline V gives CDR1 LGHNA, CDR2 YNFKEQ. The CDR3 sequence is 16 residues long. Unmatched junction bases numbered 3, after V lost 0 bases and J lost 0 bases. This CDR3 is CASSQDPRGLNTEAFF. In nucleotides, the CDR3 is TGTGCCAGCAGCCAAGATCCCAGGGGGCTGAACACTGAAGCTTTCTTT.

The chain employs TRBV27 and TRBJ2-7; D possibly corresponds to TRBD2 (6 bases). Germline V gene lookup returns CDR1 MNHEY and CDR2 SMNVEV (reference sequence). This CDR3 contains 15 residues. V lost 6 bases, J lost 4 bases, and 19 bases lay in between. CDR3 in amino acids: CASSLRDSGAYEQYF. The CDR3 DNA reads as TGTGCCAGCAGCTTACGGGACTCTGGGGCTTACGAGCAGTACTTC.

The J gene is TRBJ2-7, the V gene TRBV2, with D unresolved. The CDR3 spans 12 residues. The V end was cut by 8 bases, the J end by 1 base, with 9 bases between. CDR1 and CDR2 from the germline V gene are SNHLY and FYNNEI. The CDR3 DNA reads TGTGCCAGCGTGTTCGAGTCCTACGAGCAGTACTTC. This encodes CASVFESYEQYF.